A selection of T cell receptor beta chains follows, all from one sample in a study of T cell responses to AZD1222 COVID-19 vaccine. Only in-frame clones appear in the TCRdb table, and some are missing; sequencing was by immunoSEQ multiplex PCR. The repertoire holds some 96,000 clones, with 88% as singletons. The source was peripheral blood, collected on day 0 of AZD1222 vaccination. The receptor set was obtained from an adult in good health. CDR3s include the opening cysteine and the closing phenylalanine or tryptophan. The D gene is left open where the match is weak. Rows give clone size only sometimes, using once, few, many, or a class for an expanded clone.

TRBJ2-4	NA	NA	TRBV7-3	TGTGCCAGCAGCTTAGGCCGACTAGTAAGCCAAAACATTCAGTACTTC	CASSLGRLVSQNIQYF
TRBJ1-2	NA	TRBD1	TRBV2	TGTGCCAGCAGTCCGGGACAGGGCAGGTTTTTGGGCTATGGCTACACCTTC	CASSPGQGRFLGYGYTF
TRBJ1-4	NA	TRBD1	TRBV6-4	TGTGCCAGCAGTGATACAGGGGGAGCAACTAATGAAAAACTGTTTTTT	CASSDTGGATNEKLFF
TRBJ1-1	NA	TRBD1	TRBV10-3	TGTGCCATCAGTGAGTCTCGACAGGGGACCCTGAACACTGAAGCTTTCTTT	CAISESRQGTLNTEAFF
TRBJ1-4	NA	TRBD1	TRBV7-9	TGTGCCAGCAGCAGAACGGGACAGGGGATCATGACTAATGAAAAACTGTTTTTT	CASSRTGQGIMTNEKLFF
TRBJ1-4	NA	NA	TRBV25-1	TGTGCCAGCAGTGAACCGGATGGGCCGGTTAGGGAAAAACTGTTTTTT	CASSEPDGPVREKLFF
TRBJ1-6	NA	NA	TRBV6-5	TGTGCCAGCAGCCGGGAGGGCGTGGGCTCACCCCTCCACTTT	CASSREGVGSPLHF
TRBJ1-1	NA	TRBD1	TRBV5-1	TGCGCCAGCAGCGCACTAGGGGGCGCGGACACTGAAGCTTTCTTT	CASSALGGADTEAFF
TRBJ1-1	NA	TRBD1	TRBV2	TGTGCCAGCACCACACAGGGGTTGGACACTGAAGCTTTCTTT	CASTTQGLDTEAFF
TRBJ1-2	NA	NA	TRBV28	TGTGCCAGCACGGGGACAACAGGGTATCTTGGCTACACCTTC	CASTGTTGYLGYTF
TRBJ1-3	NA	NA	TRBV14	TGTGCCAGCAGCCAAGTTAGCTCTGGAAACACCATATATTTT	CASSQVSSGNTIYF
TRBJ2-1	NA	NA	TRBV7-2	TGTGCCAGCAGCCCATTAGCGTGGTCGGAGCAGTTCTTC	CASSPLAWSEQFF
TRBJ1-2	NA	TRBD1	TRBV11-2	TGTGCCAGCAGCCCAGGACAGGAGATTCTCTATGGCTACACCTTC	CASSPGQEILYGYTF
TRBJ2-6	NA	NA	TRBV5-1	TGCGCCAGCAGCTTAGGGGCCAGGGGAGGCTCCTCTGGGGCCAACGTCCTGACTTTC	CASSLGARGGSSGANVLTF
TRBJ2-5	NA	TRBD2	TRBV6-2/TRBV6-3	TGTGCCAGCAGGCCTTGGGGCGGGAGATCTGGAGAGACCCAGTACTTC	CASRPWGGRSGETQYF
TRBJ2-1	NA	NA	TRBV7-9	TGTGCCAGCAGCGCCAGCAGGACAACCTACAATGAGCAGTTCTTC	CASSASRTTYNEQFF
TRBJ2-1	NA	NA	TRBV4-2	TGTGCCAGCAGCCAACCGGCACTAGCTCCCTCCACATACAATGAGCAGTTCTTC	CASSQPALAPSTYNEQFF
TRBJ2-7	NA	TRBD2	TRBV5-1	TGCGCTGAGGGTAGCGGGAGGGTGAGCTCCTACGAGCAGTACTTC	CAEGSGRVSSYEQYF
TRBJ2-3	NA	NA	TRBV10-3	TGTGCCATCAGTGAGAATAAGGCCATTTCTACGCAGTATTTT	CAISENKAISTQYF
TRBJ1-2	NA	NA	TRBV27	TGTGCCAGCATGTCTATCGGGACAAATGGGGGCTATGGCTACACCTTC	CASMSIGTNGGYGYTF
TRBJ2-1	NA	TRBD2	TRBV4-3	TGCGCCAGCAGCCAAGAAGGTCTAGCGGAACACCAAGAAGTCAATGAGCAGTTCTTC	CASSQEGLAEHQEVNEQFF
TRBJ2-1	NA	NA	TRBV4-2	TGTGCCAGCAGCCAAGATCTGGGGCGGTCGGGGTTAGATGAGCAGTTCTTC	CASSQDLGRSGLDEQFF
TRBJ1-2	NA	NA	TRBV10-2	TGCGCCAGCACGTCGATCCAGGGTGGCTACACCTTC	CASTSIQGGYTF
TRBJ2-6	NA	NA	TRBV2	TGTGCCAGCTCCTGGGACGGTGACCGCTCTGGGGCCAACGTCCTGACTTTC	CASSWDGDRSGANVLTF
TRBJ1-1	NA	NA	TRBV12-5	TGTGCTAGTGGTTTGGAACCCGGCACTGAAGCTTTCTTT	CASGLEPGTEAFF
TRBJ1-1	NA	TRBD1	TRBV19	TGTGCCAGTAGTACACAGGGGCTGAGCACTGAAGCTTTCTTT	CASSTQGLSTEAFF
TRBJ1-1	NA	NA	TRBV28	TGTGCCAGCAGCCCACTTCCCAACACTGAAGCTTTCTTT	CASSPLPNTEAFF
TRBJ2-7	NA	TRBD1	TRBV30	TGTGCCTGGAGTCCCCTATTAGGGGGCCGATCCTACGAGCAGTACTTC	CAWSPLLGGRSYEQYF
TRBJ2-7	NA	NA	TRBV4-1	TGCGCCAGCAGCCAACCCCGGGACGGAAGCTCCTACGAGCAGTACTTC	CASSQPRDGSSYEQYF
TRBJ1-4	NA	TRBD1	TRBV7-2	TGTGCCAGCAGCTTAGACGGGATGGGACAGTCATTTCGAGAACTGTTTTTT	CASSLDGMGQSFRELFF
TRBJ1-3	NA	NA	TRBV5-4	TGTGCCAGCAGCCGCGACCGTAACTCTGGAAACACCATATATTTT	CASSRDRNSGNTIYF
TRBJ1-2	NA	NA	TRBV28	TGTGCCAGCAGTCGTCCAGAAAACTATGGCTACACCTTC	CASSRPENYGYTF
TRBJ2-1	NA	NA	TRBV5-1	TGCGCCAGCAGCTTAGGCCCGTTGAACAATGAGCAGTTCTTC	CASSLGPLNNEQFF
TRBJ1-5	NA	NA	TRBV28	TGTGCCAGCAGTCAGCCGGACAGACATGATCAGCCCCAGCATTTT	CASSQPDRHDQPQHF
TRBJ1-1	NA	NA	TRBV4-1	TGCGCCAGCAGCCAAGCCTTGACAGGACTGAACACTGAAGCTTTCTTT	CASSQALTGLNTEAFF
TRBJ2-2	NA	TRBD2	TRBV27	TGTGCCAGCAGTTACCTAGCGGGTAGTAACACCGGGGAGCTGTTTTTT	CASSYLAGSNTGELFF
TRBJ1-1	NA	NA	TRBV5-8	TGTGCCAGCAGCTTGGCAATTCTGGGTATGAACACTGAAGCTTTCTTT	CASSLAILGMNTEAFF
TRBJ1-1	NA	NA	TRBV28	TGTGCCAGCAGCCGAGGGGAAGTCACTGAAGCTTTCTTT	CASSRGEVTEAFF
TRBJ2-3	NA	NA	TRBV11-3	TGTGCCAGCAGCTTATCACGAGGACCCGGGAAGAGCACAGATACGCAGTATTTT	CASSLSRGPGKSTDTQYF
TRBJ1-1	NA	NA	TRBV4-2	TGTGCCAGCAGCCAAGCTCAGCGGGTTGTAGCTTTCTTT	CASSQAQRVVAFF
TRBJ1-1	NA	TRBD1	TRBV11-2	TGTGCCAGCAGGCGGGACAGGGGGCGGGCCGAACATGAAGCTTTCTTT	CASRRDRGRAEHEAFF
TRBJ2-7	NA	NA	TRBV6-5	TGTGCCAGCAGGGCCGTTTCCGGAGGCTACGAGCAGTACTTC	CASRAVSGGYEQYF
TRBJ1-2	NA	NA	TRBV24-1	TGTGCCACCAGTGATCCCCTGGGCTATGGCTACACCTTC	CATSDPLGYGYTF
TRBJ2-5	NA	TRBD1	TRBV19	TGTGCCAGTAGTATTCGCAGGGGGCCGGAGACCCAGTACTTC	CASSIRRGPETQYF
TRBJ2-6	NA	TRBD1	TRBV4-3	TGCGCCAGCAGCCATATAGGGGGCAGCGGGGCCAACGTCCTGACTTTC	CASSHIGGSGANVLTF
TRBJ1-4	NA	NA	TRBV27	TGTGCCAGCAGTCCCCACGTAGCAACTAATGAAAAACTGTTTTTT	CASSPHVATNEKLFF
TRBJ1-4	NA	NA	TRBV5-1	TGCGCCAGCACCTCAACCTCAGGCGGTGAAAAACTGTTTTTT	CASTSTSGGEKLFF
TRBJ2-1	once	NA	TRBV5-6	TGTGCCAGCAGCTTGGAGTGGGGGCCCTCCGAGCAGTTCTTC	CASSLEWGPSEQFF
TRBJ2-5	NA	TRBD2	TRBV4-2	TGTGCCAGCAGCCAAGGCCTAGCGGGAGAGACCCAGTACTTC	CASSQGLAGETQYF
TRBJ2-2	NA	NA	TRBV3-1/TRBV3-2	TGTGCCAGCAGGGGCGGGCGAAAGGGGACCGGGGAGCTGTTTTTT	CASRGGRKGTGELFF
TRBJ2-3	NA	NA	TRBV7-3	TGTGCCAGCAGCTTAAGAGAGGGCCACGGTACGCAGTATTTT	CASSLREGHGTQYF
TRBJ1-2	NA	NA	TRBV7-9	TGTGCCAGCAGCTTCAGTCAGGGGCCAACTAACTATGGCTACACCTTC	CASSFSQGPTNYGYTF
TRBJ2-1	NA	TRBD1	TRBV6-1	TGTGCCAGCAGTGAAGCCAGGGGGATTGTGGGCAATGAGCAGTTCTTC	CASSEARGIVGNEQFF
TRBJ2-7	NA	TRBD1	TRBV29-1	TGCAGCGCCAGGGGACAGATCTACGAGCAGTACTTC	CSARGQIYEQYF